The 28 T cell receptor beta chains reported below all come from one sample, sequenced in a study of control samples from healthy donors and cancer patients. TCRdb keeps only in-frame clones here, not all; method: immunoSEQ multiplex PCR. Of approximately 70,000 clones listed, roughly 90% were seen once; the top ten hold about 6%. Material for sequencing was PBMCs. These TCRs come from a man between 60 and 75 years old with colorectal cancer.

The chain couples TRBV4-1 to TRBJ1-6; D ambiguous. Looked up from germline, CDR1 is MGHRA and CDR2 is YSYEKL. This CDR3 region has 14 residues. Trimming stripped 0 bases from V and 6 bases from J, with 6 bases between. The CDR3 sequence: CASSQEPVNSPLHF. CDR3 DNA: TGCGCCAGCAGCCAAGAACCGGTTAATTCACCCCTCCACTTT.

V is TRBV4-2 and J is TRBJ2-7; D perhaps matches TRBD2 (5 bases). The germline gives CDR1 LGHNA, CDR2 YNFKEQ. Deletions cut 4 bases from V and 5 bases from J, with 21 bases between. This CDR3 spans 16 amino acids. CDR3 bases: TGTGCCAGCAGCCGGGAGATGGACCTACTCCACCACGAGCAGTACTTC. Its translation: CASSREMDLLHHEQYF.

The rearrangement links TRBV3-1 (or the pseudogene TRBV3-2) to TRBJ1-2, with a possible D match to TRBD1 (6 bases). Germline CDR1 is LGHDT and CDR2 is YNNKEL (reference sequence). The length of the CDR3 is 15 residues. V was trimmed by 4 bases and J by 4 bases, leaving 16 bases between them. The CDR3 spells CASSPAPGVSYGYTF. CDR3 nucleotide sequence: TGTGCCAGCAGCCCTGCCCCAGGGGTAAGCTATGGCTACACCTTC.

This chain's CDR3 is CATSRDLAAPGTQYF. CDR3 DNA sequence: TGTGCCACCAGCAGAGATCTGGCCGCCCCGGGGACCCAGTACTTC. The chain is built from TRBV15 and TRBJ2-5; D is ambiguous. Between the trimmed V and J ends, which lost 0 bases and 7 bases, there was a span of 15 bases. This CDR3 has 15 amino acids. Germline values: CDR1 LNHNV, CDR2 YYDKDF (reference sequence).

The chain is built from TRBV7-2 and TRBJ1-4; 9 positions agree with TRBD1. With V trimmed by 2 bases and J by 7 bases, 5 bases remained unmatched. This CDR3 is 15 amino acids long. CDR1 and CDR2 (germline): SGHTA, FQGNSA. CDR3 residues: CASSLWGQGGEKLFF. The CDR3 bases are TGTGCCAGCAGCTTATGGGGACAGGGTGGTGAAAAACTGTTTTTT.

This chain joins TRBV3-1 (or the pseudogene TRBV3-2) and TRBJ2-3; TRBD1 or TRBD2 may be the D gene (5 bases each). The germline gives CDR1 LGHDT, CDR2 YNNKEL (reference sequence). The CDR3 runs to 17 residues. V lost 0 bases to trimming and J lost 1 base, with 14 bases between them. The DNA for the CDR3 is TGTGCCAGCAGCCAAGATCGGGGCGTCTTCGGCACAGATACGCAGTATTTT. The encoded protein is CASSQDRGVFGTDTQYF.

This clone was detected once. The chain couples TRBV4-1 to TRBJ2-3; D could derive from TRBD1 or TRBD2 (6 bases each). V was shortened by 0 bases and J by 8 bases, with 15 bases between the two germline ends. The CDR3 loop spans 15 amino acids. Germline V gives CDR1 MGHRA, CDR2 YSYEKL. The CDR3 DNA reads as TGCGCCAGCAGCCAAGATGGCGGGTGGGGGGCTACGCAGTATTTT. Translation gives CASSQDGGWGATQYF.

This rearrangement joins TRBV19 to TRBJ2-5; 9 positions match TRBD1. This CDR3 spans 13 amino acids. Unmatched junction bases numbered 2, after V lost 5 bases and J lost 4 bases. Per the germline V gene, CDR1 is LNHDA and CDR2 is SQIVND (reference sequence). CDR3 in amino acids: CASSVDRGETQYF. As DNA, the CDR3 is TGTGCCAGTAGTGTGGACAGGGGAGAGACCCAGTACTTC.

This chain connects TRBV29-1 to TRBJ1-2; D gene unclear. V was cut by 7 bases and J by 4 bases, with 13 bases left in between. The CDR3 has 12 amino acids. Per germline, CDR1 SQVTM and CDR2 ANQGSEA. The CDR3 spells CSARGVTYGYTF. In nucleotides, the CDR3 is TGCAGCGCCCGCGGAGTCACCTATGGCTACACCTTC.

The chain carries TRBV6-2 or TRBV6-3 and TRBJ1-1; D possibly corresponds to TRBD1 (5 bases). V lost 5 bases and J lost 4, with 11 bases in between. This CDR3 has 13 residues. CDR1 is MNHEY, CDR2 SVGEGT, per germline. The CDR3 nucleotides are TGTGCCAGCAGTAACCCCGGGGGCACTGAAGCTTTCTTT. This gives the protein CASSNPGGTEAFF.

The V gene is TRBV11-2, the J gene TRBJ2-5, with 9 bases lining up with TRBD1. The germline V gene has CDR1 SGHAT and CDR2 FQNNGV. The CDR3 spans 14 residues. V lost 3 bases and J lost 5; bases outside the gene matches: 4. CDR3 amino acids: CASSFGQGRETQYF. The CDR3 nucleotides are TGTGCCAGCAGCTTTGGACAGGGGAGGGAGACCCAGTACTTC.

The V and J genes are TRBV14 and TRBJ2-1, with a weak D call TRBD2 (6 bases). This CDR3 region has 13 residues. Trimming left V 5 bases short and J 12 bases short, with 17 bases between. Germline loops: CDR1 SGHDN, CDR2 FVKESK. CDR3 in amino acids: CASSTQSGFGQFF. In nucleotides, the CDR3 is TGTGCCAGCAGCACCCAAAGCGGGTTTGGGCAGTTCTTC.

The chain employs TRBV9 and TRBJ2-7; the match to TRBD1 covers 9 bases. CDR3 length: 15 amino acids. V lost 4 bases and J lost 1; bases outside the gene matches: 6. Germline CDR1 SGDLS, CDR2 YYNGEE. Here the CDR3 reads CASSTQDRGSYEQYF. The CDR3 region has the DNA TGTGCCAGCAGCACCCAGGACAGGGGTTCCTACGAGCAGTACTTC.

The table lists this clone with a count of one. CDR3: CASTEGTFNTEAFF. The CDR3 bases are TGTGCCAGCACCGAAGGGACGTTCAACACTGAAGCTTTCTTT. The J gene is TRBJ1-1, the V gene TRBV6-5, with D tentatively TRBD1 (5 bases). Per the germline V gene, CDR1 is MNHEY and CDR2 is SVGAGI. Deletions cut 7 bases from V and 2 bases from J, with 14 bases between. CDR3 length: 14 amino acids.

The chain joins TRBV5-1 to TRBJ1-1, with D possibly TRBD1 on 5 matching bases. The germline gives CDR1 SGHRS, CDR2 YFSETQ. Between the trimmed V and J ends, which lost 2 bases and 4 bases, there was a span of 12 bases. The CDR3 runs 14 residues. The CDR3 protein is CASSFRNGGTEAFF. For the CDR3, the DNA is TGCGCCAGCAGCTTTCGTAACGGGGGCACTGAAGCTTTCTTT.

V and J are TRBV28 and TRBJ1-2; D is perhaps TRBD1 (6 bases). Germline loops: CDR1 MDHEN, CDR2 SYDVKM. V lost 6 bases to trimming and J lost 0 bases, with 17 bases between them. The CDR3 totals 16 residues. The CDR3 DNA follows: TGTGCCAGCAGCCAGGCCGGGACACAAGCTAACTATGGCTACACCTTC. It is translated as CASSQAGTQANYGYTF.

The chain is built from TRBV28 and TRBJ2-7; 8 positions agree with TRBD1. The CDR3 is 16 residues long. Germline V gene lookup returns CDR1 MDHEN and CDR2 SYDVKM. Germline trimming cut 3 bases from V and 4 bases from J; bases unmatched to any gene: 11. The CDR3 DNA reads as TGTGCCAGCAGTTTCCCGCCAGGGGGCAGTATGTACGAGCAGTACTTC. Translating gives CASSFPPGGSMYEQYF.

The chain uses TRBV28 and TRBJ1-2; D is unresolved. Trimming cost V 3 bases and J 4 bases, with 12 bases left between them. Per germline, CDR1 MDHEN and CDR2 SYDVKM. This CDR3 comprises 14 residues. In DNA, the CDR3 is TGTGCCAGCAGTTTGCCAGGCAGCCCCTATGGCTACACCTTC. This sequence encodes CASSLPGSPYGYTF.

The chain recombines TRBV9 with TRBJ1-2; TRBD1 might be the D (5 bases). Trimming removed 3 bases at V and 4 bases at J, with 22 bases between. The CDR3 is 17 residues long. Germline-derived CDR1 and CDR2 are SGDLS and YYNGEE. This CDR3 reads CASSDSIDSSRGYGYTF. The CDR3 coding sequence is TGTGCCAGCAGCGACTCGATCGACAGCTCAAGAGGCTATGGCTACACCTTC. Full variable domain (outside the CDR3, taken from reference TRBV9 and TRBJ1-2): DSGVTQTPKHLITATGQRVTLRCSPRSGDLSVYWYQQSLDQGLQFLIQYYNGEERAKGNILERFSAQQFPDLHSELNLSSLELGDSALYFCASSDSIDSSRGYGYTFGSGTRLTVV.

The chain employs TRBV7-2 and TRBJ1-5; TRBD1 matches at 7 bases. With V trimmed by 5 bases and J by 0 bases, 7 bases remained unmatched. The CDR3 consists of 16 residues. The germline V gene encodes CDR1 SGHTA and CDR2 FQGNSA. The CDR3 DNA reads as TGTGCCAGCAGCCCGACAGGGCCGTATAGCAATCAGCCCCAGCATTTT. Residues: CASSPTGPYSNQPQHF.

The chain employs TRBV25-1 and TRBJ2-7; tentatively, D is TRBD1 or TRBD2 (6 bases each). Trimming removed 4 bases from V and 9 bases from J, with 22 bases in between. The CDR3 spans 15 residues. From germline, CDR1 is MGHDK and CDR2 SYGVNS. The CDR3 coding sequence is TGTGCCAGCAGTGCCCCCGGCGAGGGGGGCGAGGTGCAGTACTTC. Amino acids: CASSAPGEGGEVQYF.

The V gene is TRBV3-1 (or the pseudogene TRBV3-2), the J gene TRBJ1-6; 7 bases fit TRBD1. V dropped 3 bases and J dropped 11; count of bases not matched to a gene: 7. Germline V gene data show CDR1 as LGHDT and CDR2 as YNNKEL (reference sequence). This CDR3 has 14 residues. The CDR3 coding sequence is TGTGCCAGCAGCCAGGCCAGGGGGGTGGCACCCCTCCACTTT. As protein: CASSQARGVAPLHF.

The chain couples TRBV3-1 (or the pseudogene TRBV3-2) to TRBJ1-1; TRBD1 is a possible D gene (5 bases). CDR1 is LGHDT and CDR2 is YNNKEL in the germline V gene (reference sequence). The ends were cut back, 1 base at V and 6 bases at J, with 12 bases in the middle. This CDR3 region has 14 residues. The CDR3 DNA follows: TGTGCCAGCAGCCAAGCGTGGGGGGGGTCTGAAGCTTTCTTT. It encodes CASSQAWGGSEAFF.

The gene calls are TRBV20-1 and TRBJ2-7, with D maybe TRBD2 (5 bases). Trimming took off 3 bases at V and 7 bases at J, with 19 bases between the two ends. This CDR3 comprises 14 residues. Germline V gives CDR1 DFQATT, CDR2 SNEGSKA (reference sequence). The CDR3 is CSASRGRAPGEQYF. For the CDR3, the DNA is TGCAGTGCTAGTAGAGGTCGGGCCCCGGGGGAGCAGTACTTC.

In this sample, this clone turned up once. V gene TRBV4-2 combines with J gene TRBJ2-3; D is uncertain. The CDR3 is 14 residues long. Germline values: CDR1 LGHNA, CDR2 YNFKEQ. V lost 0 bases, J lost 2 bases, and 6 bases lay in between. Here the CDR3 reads CASSQDQLTDTQYF. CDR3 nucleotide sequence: TGTGCCAGCAGCCAAGATCAACTCACAGATACGCAGTATTTT.

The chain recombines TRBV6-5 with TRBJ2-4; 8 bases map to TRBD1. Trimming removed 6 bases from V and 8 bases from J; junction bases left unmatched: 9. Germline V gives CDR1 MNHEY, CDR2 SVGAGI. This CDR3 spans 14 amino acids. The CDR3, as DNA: TGTGCCAGCAGGAGGACAGGGCAAGGGGACATTCAGTACTTC. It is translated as CASRRTGQGDIQYF.

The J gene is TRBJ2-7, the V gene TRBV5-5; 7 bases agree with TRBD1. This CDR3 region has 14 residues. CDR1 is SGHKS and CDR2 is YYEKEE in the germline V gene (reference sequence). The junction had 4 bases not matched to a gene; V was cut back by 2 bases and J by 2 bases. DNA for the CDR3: TGTGCCAGCAGCTTTTGGACAGGCCCCTACGAGCAGTACTTC. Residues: CASSFWTGPYEQYF.

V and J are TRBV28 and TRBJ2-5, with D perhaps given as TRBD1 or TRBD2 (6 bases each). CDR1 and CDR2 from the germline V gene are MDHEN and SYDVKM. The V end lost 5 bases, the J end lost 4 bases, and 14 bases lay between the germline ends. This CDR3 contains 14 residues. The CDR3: CASSLSGARETQYF. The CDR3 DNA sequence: TGTGCCAGCAGTCTCTCGGGGGCGCGAGAGACCCAGTACTTC.